The 5 T cell receptor beta chains presented below share a single source sample, sequenced in a study of regulatory dendritic cells for organ transplantation. Generated by immunoSEQ multiplex PCR, the TCRdb table keeps only in-frame clones and is missing some. The repertoire holds 11,000 or so clones, with around 66% as singletons. Sequencing was performed on memory CD8+ T cells from blood. Described subset: CD45RO+ memory T cells. These receptors all come from a human donor in good health.

This chain joins TRBV5-5 and TRBJ2-7; 10 bases align to TRBD1. CDR1 and CDR2 (germline): SGHKS, YYEKEE (reference sequence). This CDR3 comprises 18 residues. V trimming: 3 bases; J trimming: 3 bases; junction bases outside the gene matches: 15. The DNA of the CDR3 is TGTGCCAGCAGCTCCCGAGGACAGGACAGGGGGGGATACTACGAGCAGTACTTC. This encodes CASSSRGQDRGGYYEQYF. The complete variable domain, with remaining parts taken from reference TRBV5-5 and TRBJ2-7, reads DAGVTQSPTHLIKTRGQQVTLRCSPISGHKSVSWYQQVLGQGPQFIFQYYEKEERGRGNFPDRFSARQFPNYSSELNVNALLLGDSALYLCASSSRGQDRGGYYEQYFGPGTRLTVT.

CDR3 sequence (DNA): TGTGCCAGCAGGCCGAATCGGGACGGGACCACCGGGGAGCTGTTTTTT. Translating gives CASRPNRDGTTGELFF. The chain uses TRBV5-6 and TRBJ2-2, with D tentatively TRBD1 or TRBD2 (5 bases each). Trimming pared 5 bases from V and 4 bases from J, leaving 18 bases between. The CDR3 consists of 16 residues. CDR1 SGHDT and CDR2 YYEEEE come from the germline V gene.

This clone ranks as medium-sized (0.01 to 0.1%). V gene TRBV7-9 combines with J gene TRBJ2-7; 9 nucleotides match TRBD1. The CDR3 runs to 16 residues. Germline V gives CDR1 SEHNR, CDR2 FQNEAQ (reference sequence). Germline trimming cut 5 bases from V and 5 bases from J; bases unmatched to any gene: 13. The CDR3 region has the DNA TGTGCCAGCAGCGCAGATCGCGGGGACAGGGCGGACGAGCAGTACTTC. This gives the protein CASSADRGDRADEQYF. The full variable domain, rest sourced from reference TRBV7-9 and TRBJ2-7, is DTGVSQNPRHKITKRGQNVTFRCDPISEHNRLYWYRQTLGQGPEFLTYFQNEAQLEKSRLLSDRFSAERPKGSFSTLEIQRTEQGDSAMYLCASSADRGDRADEQYFGPGTRLTVT.

The chain is built from TRBV27 and TRBJ2-3; TRBD1 might be the D (5 bases). The CDR3 is 14 amino acids. V gave up 5 bases and J gave up 4 bases, with 13 bases separating them. Germline CDR1 MNHEY, CDR2 SMNVEV (reference sequence). This CDR3 is CASSILGAPDTQYF. The CDR3 region has the DNA TGTGCCAGCAGTATTCTAGGGGCCCCAGATACGCAGTATTTT.

V usage is TRBV11-2 and J usage is TRBJ2-5; 8 positions match TRBD1. Near its end, the DNA agrees better with TRBJ2-7, so the J call may be wrong. CDR3 length: 15 amino acids. CDR1 is SGHAT, CDR2 FQNNGV, per germline. CDR3 sequence (DNA): TGTGCCAGCAGCTTATTCTACGGACAGGGCCGCGAGCAGTACTTC. Encoded protein: CASSLFYGQGREQYF.